This T cell receptor beta chain was sequenced during a study of Ad26.COV2.S vaccination and SARS-CoV-2 variants. The wider study: The trial was COV1001 and the donor's arm was Ad26.COV2.S. Each vaccinee took Ad26.COV2.S intramuscularly, once or twice 56 days apart.

The sample holds one count of this clone. TCRdb's table, derived via immunoSEQ multiplex PCR, lists solely in-frame clones and lacks some. The sample lists around 350,000 clones; about 85% were seen once. Specified treatment: some 20 received Ad26.COV2.S at low or high dose, single or two shots; about 5 received placebo; per-sample allocation not given. Sample collection was performed on day 63 after the first vaccine or placebo injection. Recruitment in Boston yielded a donor of adult age, 18-55 years. The receptor comes from a person aged 18 to 65 who received the Ad26.COV2.S COVID-19 vaccine or a placebo. Source: peripheral blood, taken in a trial of Ad26.COV2.S vaccine versus placebo.

The CDR3 loop is CASSTQGAGEQFF. CDR3 sequence (DNA): TGTGCCAGCAGTACACAGGGGGCGGGCGAGCAGTTCTTC. The rearrangement joins TRBV25-1 to TRBJ2-1, with 9 positions matching TRBD1. V was pared by 5 bases and J by 10 bases, with 6 bases of the junction left unmatched. CDR3 length: 13 amino acids. Per germline, CDR1 MGHDK and CDR2 SYGVNS. The entire variable domain, with the rest obtained from reference TRBV25-1 and TRBJ2-1, is as follows: EADIYQTPRYLVIGTGKKITLECSQTMGHDKMYWYQQDPGMELHLIHYSYGVNSTEKGDLSSESTVSRIRTEHFPLTLESARPSHTSQYLCASSTQGAGEQFFGPGTRLTVL.